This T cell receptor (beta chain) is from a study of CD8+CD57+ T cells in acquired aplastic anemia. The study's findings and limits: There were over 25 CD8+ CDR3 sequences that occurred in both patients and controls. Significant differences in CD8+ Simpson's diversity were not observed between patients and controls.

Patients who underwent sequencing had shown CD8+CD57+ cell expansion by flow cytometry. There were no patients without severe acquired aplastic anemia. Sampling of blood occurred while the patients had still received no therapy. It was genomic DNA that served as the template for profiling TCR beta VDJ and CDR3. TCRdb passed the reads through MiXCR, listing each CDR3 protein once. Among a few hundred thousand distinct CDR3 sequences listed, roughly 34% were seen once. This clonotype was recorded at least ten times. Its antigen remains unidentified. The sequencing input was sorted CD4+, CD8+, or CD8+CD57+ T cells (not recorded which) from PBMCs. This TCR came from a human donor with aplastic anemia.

CDR3 coding DNA: TGTGCCAGCAGCTTAGCGGAAGCCGTCAGCTATGGCTACACCTTC. Translating it yields CASSLAEAVSYGYTF. The chain couples TRBV7-2 to TRBJ1-2; D not certain. The CDR3 loop spans 15 amino acids. Looked up from germline, CDR1 is SGHTA and CDR2 is FQGNSA. V was trimmed by 0 bases and J by 4 bases, leaving 12 bases between them.